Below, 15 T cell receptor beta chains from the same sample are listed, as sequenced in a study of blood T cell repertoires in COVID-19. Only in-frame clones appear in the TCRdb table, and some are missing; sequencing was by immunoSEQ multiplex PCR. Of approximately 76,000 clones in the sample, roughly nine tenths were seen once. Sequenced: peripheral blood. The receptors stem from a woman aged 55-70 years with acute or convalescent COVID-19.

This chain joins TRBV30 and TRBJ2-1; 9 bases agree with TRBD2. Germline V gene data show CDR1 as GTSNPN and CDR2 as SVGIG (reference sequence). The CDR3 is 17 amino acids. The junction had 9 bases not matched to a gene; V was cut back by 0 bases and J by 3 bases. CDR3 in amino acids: CAWSVRVRLAVYNEQFF. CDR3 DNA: TGTGCCTGGAGTGTACGAGTTCGACTAGCGGTCTACAATGAGCAGTTCTTC.

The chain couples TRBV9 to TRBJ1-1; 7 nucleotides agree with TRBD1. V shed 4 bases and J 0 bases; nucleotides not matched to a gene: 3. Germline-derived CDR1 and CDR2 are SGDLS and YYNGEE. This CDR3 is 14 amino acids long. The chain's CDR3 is CASSFGTVNTEAFF. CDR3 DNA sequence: TGTGCCAGCAGCTTTGGGACAGTGAACACTGAAGCTTTCTTT.

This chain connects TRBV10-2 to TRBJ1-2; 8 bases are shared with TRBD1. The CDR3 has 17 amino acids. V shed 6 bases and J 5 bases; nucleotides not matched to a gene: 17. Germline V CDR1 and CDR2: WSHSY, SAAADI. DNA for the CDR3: TGCGCCAGCAGAGGGACAGGCGCCCAACAGACGCTATATGGCTACACCTTC. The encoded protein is CASRGTGAQQTLYGYTF.

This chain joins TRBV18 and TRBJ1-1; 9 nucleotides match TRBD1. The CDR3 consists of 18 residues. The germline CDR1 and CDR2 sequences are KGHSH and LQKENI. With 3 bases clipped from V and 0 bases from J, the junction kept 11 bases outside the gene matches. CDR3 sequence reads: CASSPYTGQGPMNTEAFF. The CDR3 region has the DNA TGTGCCAGCTCACCGTATACTGGACAGGGGCCCATGAACACTGAAGCTTTCTTT.

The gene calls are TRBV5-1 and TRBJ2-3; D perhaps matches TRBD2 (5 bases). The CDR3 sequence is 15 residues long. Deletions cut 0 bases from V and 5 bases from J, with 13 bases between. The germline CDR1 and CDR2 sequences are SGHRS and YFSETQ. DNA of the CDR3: TGCGCCAGCAGCTTGGATGACGGGGTCGGAGATACGCAGTATTTT. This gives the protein CASSLDDGVGDTQYF.

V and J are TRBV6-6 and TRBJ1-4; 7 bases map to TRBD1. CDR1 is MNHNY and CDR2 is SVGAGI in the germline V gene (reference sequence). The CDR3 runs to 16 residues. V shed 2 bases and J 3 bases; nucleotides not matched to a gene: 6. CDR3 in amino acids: CASSYGQGEPNEKLFF. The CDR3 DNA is TGTGCCAGCAGTTACGGCCAGGGGGAGCCTAATGAAAAACTGTTTTTT.

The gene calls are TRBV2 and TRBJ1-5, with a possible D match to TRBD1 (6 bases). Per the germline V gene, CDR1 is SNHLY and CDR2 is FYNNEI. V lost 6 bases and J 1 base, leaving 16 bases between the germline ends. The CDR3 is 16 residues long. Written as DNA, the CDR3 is TGTGCCAGCAGCGTACAGGGTATGGGAAGCAATCAGCCCCAGCATTTT. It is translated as CASSVQGMGSNQPQHF.

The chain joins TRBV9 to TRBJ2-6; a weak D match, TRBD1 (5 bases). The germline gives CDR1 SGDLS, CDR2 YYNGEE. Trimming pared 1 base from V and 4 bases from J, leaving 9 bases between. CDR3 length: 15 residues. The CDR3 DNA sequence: TGTGCCAGCAGCGTAAGGGGAATGGGGGCCAACGTCCTGACTTTC. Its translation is CASSVRGMGANVLTF.

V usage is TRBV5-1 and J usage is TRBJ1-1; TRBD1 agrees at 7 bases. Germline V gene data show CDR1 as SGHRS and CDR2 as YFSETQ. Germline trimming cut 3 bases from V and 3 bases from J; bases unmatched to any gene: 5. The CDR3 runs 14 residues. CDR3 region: CASSSADRDTEAFF. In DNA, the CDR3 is TGCGCCAGCAGCTCCGCCGACAGGGACACTGAAGCTTTCTTT.

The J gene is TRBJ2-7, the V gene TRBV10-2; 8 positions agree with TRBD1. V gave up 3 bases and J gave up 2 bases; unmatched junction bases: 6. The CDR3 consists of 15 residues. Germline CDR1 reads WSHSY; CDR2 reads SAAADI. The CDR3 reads CASSDVTGGPYEQYF. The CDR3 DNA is TGCGCCAGCAGTGATGTAACAGGGGGTCCCTACGAGCAGTACTTC.

The CDR3 nucleotides are TGTGCCAGCAGCTTTACAGGGGCCGGGAACACTGAAGCTTTCTTT. It is translated as CASSFTGAGNTEAFF. The V and J genes are TRBV7-2 and TRBJ1-1; 7 bases match TRBD1. V shed 3 bases, J shed 1 base, and the junction held 5 bases outside the gene matches. This CDR3 has 15 residues. Per germline, CDR1 SGHTA and CDR2 FQGNSA.

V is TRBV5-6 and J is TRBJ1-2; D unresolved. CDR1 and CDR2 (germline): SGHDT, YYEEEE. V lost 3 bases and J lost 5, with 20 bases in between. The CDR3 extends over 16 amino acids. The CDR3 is CASSSYSLINYYGYTF. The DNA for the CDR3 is TGTGCCAGCAGCTCATACTCATTAATTAATTATTATGGCTACACCTTC.

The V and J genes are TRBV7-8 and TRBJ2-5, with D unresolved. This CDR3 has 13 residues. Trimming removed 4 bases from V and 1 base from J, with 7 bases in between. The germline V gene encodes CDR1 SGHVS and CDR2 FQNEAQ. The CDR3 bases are TGTGCCAGCAGCTGGCGGCTCCAAGAGACCCAGTACTTC. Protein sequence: CASSWRLQETQYF. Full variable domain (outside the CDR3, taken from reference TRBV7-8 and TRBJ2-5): GAGVSQSPRYKVAKRGQDVALRCDPISGHVSLFWYQQALGQGPEFLTYFQNEAQLDKSGLPSDRFFAERPEGSVSTLKIQRTQQEDSAVYLCASSWRLQETQYFGPGTRLLVL.

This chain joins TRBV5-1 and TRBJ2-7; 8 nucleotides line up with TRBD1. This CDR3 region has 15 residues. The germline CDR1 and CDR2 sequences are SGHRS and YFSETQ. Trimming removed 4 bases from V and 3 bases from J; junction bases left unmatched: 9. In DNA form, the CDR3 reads TGCGCCAGCAGCGTATCCGGGACAGGCGACTACGAGCAGTACTTC. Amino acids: CASSVSGTGDYEQYF.

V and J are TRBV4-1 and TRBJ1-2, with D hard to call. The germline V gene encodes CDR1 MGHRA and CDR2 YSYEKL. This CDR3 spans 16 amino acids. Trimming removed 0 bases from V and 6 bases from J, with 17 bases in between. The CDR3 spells CASSQEEGRGPNGYTF. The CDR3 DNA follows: TGCGCCAGCAGCCAAGAAGAAGGTAGAGGCCCGAATGGCTACACCTTC.